The present T cell receptor beta chain was sequenced within a study of T cell responses to AZD1222 COVID-19 vaccine. Turning to this clone: Its antigen is as yet unknown.

Germline-derived CDR1 and CDR2 are LGHNA and YSLEER. The CDR3 length is 15 residues. The germline V and J ends were trimmed by 5 bases and 0 bases, with 12 bases remaining between them. The table came from immunoSEQ multiplex PCR; TCRdb's copy has only in-frame clones and leaves some out. Of about 120,000 clones in the sample, approximately 85% are singletons; the top ten hold roughly 9.1%. Broader study findings: Donors were mostly white British, more females; clonal diversity possibly underestimated. Following two doses of AZD1222, Spike-specific TCR breadth and depth rose.

The receptor was isolated from an adult in good health. The chain couples TRBV4-3 to TRBJ2-3; weak D call: TRBD2 (6 bases). Sequencing was performed on peripheral blood, taken on day 0 of AZD1222 vaccination. The CDR3 region is CASSDREWSTDTQYF. In DNA, the CDR3 is TGCGCCAGCAGCGACCGGGAGTGGAGCACAGATACGCAGTATTTT.